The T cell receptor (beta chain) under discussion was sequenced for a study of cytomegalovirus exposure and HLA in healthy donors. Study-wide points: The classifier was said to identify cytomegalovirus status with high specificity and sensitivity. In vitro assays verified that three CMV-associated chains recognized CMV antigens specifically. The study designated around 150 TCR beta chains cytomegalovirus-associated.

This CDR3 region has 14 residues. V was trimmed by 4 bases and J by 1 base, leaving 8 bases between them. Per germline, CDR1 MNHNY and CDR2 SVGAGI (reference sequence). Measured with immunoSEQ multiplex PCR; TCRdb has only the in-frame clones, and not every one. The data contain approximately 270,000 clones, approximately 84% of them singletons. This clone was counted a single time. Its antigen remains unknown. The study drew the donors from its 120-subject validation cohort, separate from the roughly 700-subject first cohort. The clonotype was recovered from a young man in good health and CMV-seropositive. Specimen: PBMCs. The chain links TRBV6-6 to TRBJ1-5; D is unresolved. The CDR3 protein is CASSSSGSNQPQHF. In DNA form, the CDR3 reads TGTGCCAGCAGTTCCTCGGGAAGCAATCAGCCCCAGCATTTT.